These 3 T cell receptor beta chains originate from one sample sequenced in a study of CD8 T cells in Susac syndrome. The RNA, roughly 0.5 to 1 ug, was put through reverse transcription using random hexamers. TCRdb re-derived calls from the immunoSEQ multiplex PCR reads in MiXCR, one entry per CDR3 protein. The sample comprises about 140,000 distinct CDR3 sequences, around 95% of which are singletons, and 0.065% to 0.1% rests with the top ten. Sample: CD4+ T cells from PBMCs. The receptor source for this set is a human donor with Susac syndrome.

The V call is TRBV4-1, the J call TRBJ2-7; D is undetermined. The germline CDR1 and CDR2 sequences are MGHRA and YSYEKL. The CDR3 runs 15 residues. V lost 1 base to trimming and J lost 2 bases, with 12 bases between them. CDR3 sequence reads: CASSQGLTTPYEQYF. As DNA, the CDR3 is TGCGCCAGCAGCCAAGGACTTACTACCCCCTACGAGCAGTACTTC.

V gene TRBV2 combines with J gene TRBJ2-2; TRBD1 is a possible D gene (6 bases). Trimming stripped 4 bases from V and 6 bases from J, with 12 bases between. The germline gives CDR1 SNHLY, CDR2 FYNNEI. This CDR3 region has 14 residues. CDR3 sequence reads: CASSADRVPGELFF. CDR3 DNA: TGTGCCAGCAGTGCGGACAGAGTTCCCGGGGAGCTGTTTTTT.

The rearrangement links TRBV12-3 or TRBV12-4 to TRBJ1-5; possibly TRBD1 for D (5 bases). V was shortened by 6 bases and J by 5 bases, with 8 bases between the two germline ends. The length of the CDR3 is 12 residues. The CDR3 region is CASRGADQPQHF. CDR3 nucleotide sequence: TGTGCCAGCAGAGGGGCAGATCAGCCCCAGCATTTT.